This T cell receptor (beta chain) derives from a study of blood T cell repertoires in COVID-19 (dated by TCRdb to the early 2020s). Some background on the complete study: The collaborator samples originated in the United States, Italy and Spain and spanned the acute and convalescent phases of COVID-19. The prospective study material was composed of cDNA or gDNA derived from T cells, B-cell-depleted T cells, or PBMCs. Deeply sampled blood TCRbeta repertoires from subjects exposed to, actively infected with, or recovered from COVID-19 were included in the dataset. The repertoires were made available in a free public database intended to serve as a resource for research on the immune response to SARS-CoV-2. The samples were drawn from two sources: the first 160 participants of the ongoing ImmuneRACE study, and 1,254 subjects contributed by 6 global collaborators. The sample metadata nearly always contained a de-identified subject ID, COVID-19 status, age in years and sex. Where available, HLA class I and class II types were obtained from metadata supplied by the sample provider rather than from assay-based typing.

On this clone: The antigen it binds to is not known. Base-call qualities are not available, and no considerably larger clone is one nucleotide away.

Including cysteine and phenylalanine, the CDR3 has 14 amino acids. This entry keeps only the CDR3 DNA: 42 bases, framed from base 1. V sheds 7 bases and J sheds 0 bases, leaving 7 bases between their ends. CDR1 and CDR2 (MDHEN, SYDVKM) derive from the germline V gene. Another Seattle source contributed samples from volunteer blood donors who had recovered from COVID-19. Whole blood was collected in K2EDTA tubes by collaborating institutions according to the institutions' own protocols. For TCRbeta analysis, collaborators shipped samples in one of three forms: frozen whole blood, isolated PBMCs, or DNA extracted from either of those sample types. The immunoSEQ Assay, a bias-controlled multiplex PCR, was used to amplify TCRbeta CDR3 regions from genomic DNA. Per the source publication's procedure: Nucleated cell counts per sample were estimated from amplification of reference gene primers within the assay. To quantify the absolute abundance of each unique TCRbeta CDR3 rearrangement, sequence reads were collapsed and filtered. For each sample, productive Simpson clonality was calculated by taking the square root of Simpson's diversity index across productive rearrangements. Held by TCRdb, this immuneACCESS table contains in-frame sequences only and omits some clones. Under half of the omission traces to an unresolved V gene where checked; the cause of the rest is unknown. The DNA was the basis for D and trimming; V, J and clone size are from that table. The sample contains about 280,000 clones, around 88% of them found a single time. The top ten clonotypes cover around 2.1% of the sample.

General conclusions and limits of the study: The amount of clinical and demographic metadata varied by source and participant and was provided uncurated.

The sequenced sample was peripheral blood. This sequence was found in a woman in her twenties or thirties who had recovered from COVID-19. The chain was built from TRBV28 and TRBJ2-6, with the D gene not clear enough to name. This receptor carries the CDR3 CASISGSGANVLTF. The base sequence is TGTGCCAGCATATCGGGCTCTGGGGCCAACGTCCTGACTTTC.